This is a list of T cell receptor beta chains from one sample in a study of T cell changes during pregnancy in multiple sclerosis. Here immunoSEQ multiplex PCR was the method, and the copy in TCRdb shows in-frame clones only, minus some. The table shows about 40,000 clones, with more than 85% occurring only once. The input for sequencing was CD8+ T cells from peripheral blood mononuclear cells, taken in the first trimester of pregnancy. The source of these receptors is a female donor with multiple sclerosis, enrolled in a pregnancy study. Both conserved end residues are part of each CDR3. D genes are given only for firm matches. A clone size is listed for some rows: how often the clone was seen (once, few, many), or a class if it is expanded.

D	V	size	length	J	DNA	CDR3
.	TRBV14	once	15	TRBJ1-2	TGTGCCAGCAGCCAAGATATGTCCGTCAACTATGGCTACACCTTC	CASSQDMSVNYGYTF
TRBD2	TRBV10-1	.	18	TRBJ2-1	TGCGCCAGCAGTCCCCAGACTAGCGGGGGGGCATCCTACAATGAGCAGTTCTTC	CASSPQTSGGASYNEQFF
.	TRBV6-1	few	14	TRBJ2-5	TGTGCCAGCAGTGAGGCTAGTGGGTGGGAGACCCAGTACTTC	CASSEASGWETQYF
.	TRBV29-1	once	12	TRBJ1-1	TGCAGCGTTGAAGGGGGGGGAACTGAAGCTTTCTTT	CSVEGGGTEAFF
.	TRBV4-1	.	16	TRBJ2-7	TGCGCCAGCAGCCAAGGGGCTGACAGGCCCTCCTACGAGCAGTACTTC	CASSQGADRPSYEQYF
.	TRBV9	.	14	TRBJ2-1	TGTGCCAGCAGCGTAAGTACTAGCTGGAATGAGCAGTTCTTC	CASSVSTSWNEQFF
.	TRBV7-6	.	13	TRBJ1-3	TGTGCCAGCAGCCCAGACTTGGGAAACACCATATATTTT	CASSPDLGNTIYF
.	TRBV7-8	few	13	TRBJ1-1	TGTGCCAGCAGCCATGAGGAAAGCCTCAGAGCTTTCTTT	CASSHEESLRAFF
.	TRBV5-5	.	15	TRBJ2-6	TGTGCCAGCAGCTTGGCCGGGTTTGGGGCCAACGTCCTGACTTTC	CASSLAGFGANVLTF
TRBD1	TRBV19	.	16	TRBJ2-2	TGTGCCAGTAGTCCCGGACAGGGGGCCTTCACCGGGGAGCTGTTTTTT	CASSPGQGAFTGELFF
.	TRBV4-1	.	15	TRBJ2-1	TGCGCCAGCAGCCAAACAGGTGGGTCCTACAATGAGCAGTTCTTC	CASSQTGGSYNEQFF
TRBD2	TRBV27	.	14	TRBJ2-5	TGTGCCAGCAGGGGACTAGCTTCTCGGGAGACCCAGTACTTC	CASRGLASRETQYF
TRBD2	TRBV9	.	19	TRBJ2-5	TGTGCCAGCAGCGCCCCTCCGGGACTAGCGGGGGGTTGGCAAGAGACCCAGTACTTC	CASSAPPGLAGGWQETQYF
.	TRBV4-2	.	16	TRBJ2-3	TGTGCCAGCAGCCAAGAGTTAGTGGGGGCCTTAGATACGCAGTATTTT	CASSQELVGALDTQYF
.	TRBV18	.	16	TRBJ1-1	TGTGCCAGCTCACCATCAGGCGGGCAGCCGGACACTGAAGCTTTCTTT	CASSPSGGQPDTEAFF
.	TRBV19	.	14	TRBJ1-2	TGTGCCAGTAGGCCGAACAGGGCGGACTATGGCTACACCTTC	CASRPNRADYGYTF